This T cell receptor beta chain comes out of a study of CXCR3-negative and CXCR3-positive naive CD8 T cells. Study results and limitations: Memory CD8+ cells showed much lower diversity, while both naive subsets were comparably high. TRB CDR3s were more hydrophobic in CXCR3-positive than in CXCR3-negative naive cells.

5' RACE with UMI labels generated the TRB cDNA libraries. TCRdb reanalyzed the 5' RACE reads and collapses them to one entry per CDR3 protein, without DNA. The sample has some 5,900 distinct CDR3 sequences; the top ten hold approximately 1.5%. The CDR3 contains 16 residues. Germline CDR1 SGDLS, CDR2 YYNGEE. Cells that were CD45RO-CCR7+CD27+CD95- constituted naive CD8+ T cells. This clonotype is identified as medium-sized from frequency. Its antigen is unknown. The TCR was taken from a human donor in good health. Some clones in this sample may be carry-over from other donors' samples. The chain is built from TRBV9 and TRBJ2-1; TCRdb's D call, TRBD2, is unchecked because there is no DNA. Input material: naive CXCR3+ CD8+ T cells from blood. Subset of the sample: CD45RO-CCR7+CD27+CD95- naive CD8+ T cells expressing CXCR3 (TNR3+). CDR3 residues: CASSTPLAGDHNEQFF.